This TCR beta chain is from a study of blood T cell repertoires in COVID-19. V lost 2 bases to trimming and J lost 9 bases; unmatched junction nucleotides: 2. The CDR3 totals 14 residues. CDR1 is KGHSH, CDR2 LQKENI, per germline. How the authors handled the data: Amplification of reference gene primers provided the estimated nucleated cell counts. Here immunoSEQ multiplex PCR was the method, and the copy in TCRdb shows in-frame clones only, minus some. Clone size and V and J calls were adopted from that table, with D and trimming inferred from the DNA. The sample consists of 250,000 to 350,000 clones, around 91% of them appearing once.

The chain has TRBV18 and TRBJ2-1; 12 bases agree with TRBD1. Material: peripheral blood. The receptor was derived from a woman between 55 and 75 years old with acute or convalescent COVID-19. The CDR3 spells CASSPGTGGIEQFF. Written as DNA, the CDR3 is TGTGCCAGCTCACCAGGGACAGGGGGCATTGAGCAGTTCTTC.